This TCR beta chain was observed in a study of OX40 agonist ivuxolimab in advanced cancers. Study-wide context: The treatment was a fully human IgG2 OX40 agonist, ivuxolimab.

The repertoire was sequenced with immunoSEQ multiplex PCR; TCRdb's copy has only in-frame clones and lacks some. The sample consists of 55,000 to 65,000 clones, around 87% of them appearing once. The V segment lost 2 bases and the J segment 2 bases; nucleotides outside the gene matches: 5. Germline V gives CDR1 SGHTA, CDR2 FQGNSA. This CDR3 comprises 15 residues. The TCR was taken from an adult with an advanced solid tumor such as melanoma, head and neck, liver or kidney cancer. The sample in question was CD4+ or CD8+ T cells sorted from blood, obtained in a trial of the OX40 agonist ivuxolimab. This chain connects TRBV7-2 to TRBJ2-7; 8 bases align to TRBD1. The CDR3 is CASSLTGQATYEQYF. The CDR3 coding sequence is TGTGCCAGCAGCTTAACGGGACAGGCGACCTACGAGCAGTACTTC.